These 14 T cell receptor beta chains were all obtained from the same sample, sequenced in a study of human T cells and chemical hapten exposure. Regarding time point: pre-sensitization, week 0. Treatment noted: therapeutic diphenylcyclopropenone sensitization with weekly scalp DPC. In TCRdb, the RACE reads were re-called with MiXCR into one record per CDR3 protein. The sample consists of around 120,000 distinct CDR3 sequences, about 13% of them appearing once. The input for sequencing was whole blood, taken in connection with sensitization to the hapten diphenylcyclopropenone (DPC). These receptors originate from a woman under 30 with alopecia areata. Some clones in this sample may be carry-over from other donors' samples.

The gene calls are TRBV20-1 and TRBJ2-1; 11 nucleotides match TRBD2. The ends lost 2 bases at V and 10 bases at J; junction bases unmatched: 13. The germline V gene encodes CDR1 DFQATT and CDR2 SNEGSKA (reference sequence). The CDR3 length is 16 residues. Written as DNA, the CDR3 is TGCAGTGCTAGACTAGCGGGGGGCCCTAGACGTGGGGAGCAGTTCTTC. Its translation: CSARLAGGPRRGEQFF.

V is TRBV12-3 or TRBV12-4 and J is TRBJ1-1; 8 positions agree with TRBD1. CDR3 size: 14 residues. V was pared by 7 bases and J by 2 bases, with 6 bases of the junction left unmatched. The CDR3 nucleotides read TGTGCCAGCAACGGACAGGGCTTAAACACTGAAGCTTTCTTT. This encodes CASNGQGLNTEAFF.

This clonotype was counted only a few times. The genes are TRBV28 and TRBJ2-5; 7 nucleotides align to TRBD2. CDR3 length: 14 residues. V lost 3 bases and J lost 5; bases outside the gene matches: 6. Germline CDR1 reads MDHEN; CDR2 reads SYDVKM. As DNA, the CDR3 is TGTGCCAGCAGTTTGCTAGCGGCGAGGGAGACCCAGTACTTC. Translating gives CASSLLAARETQYF.

The chain employs TRBV5-8 and TRBJ1-5; D unresolved. The V end lost 7 bases, the J end lost 0 bases, and 11 bases lay between the germline ends. There are 14 residues in the CDR3. CDR1 is SGHTS and CDR2 is YDEGEE in the germline V gene. For the CDR3, the DNA is TGTGCCAGCGGACTAATCTATAGCAATCAGCCCCAGCATTTT. Translated, it gives CASGLIYSNQPQHF. Looking up the rest from reference TRBV5-8 and TRBJ1-5 gives the full variable domain: EAGVTQSPTHLIKTRGQQATLRCSPISGHTSVYWYQQALGLGLQFLLWYDEGEERNRGNFPPRFSGRQFPNYSSELNVNALELEDSALYLCASGLIYSNQPQHFGDGTRLSIL.

V usage is TRBV20-1 and J usage is TRBJ2-3; D is ambiguous. The CDR3 sequence is 16 residues long. Germline values: CDR1 DFQATT, CDR2 SNEGSKA (reference sequence). Between the trimmed V and J ends, which lost 2 bases and 6 bases, there was a span of 21 bases. The CDR3 is CSARPTQENRADTQYF. In DNA, the CDR3 is TGCAGTGCTAGACCAACTCAGGAAAATAGGGCCGATACGCAGTATTTT.

This clonotype was counted many times. No conserved phenylalanine or tryptophan ends this CDR3, so it is likely a read error. The DNA is omitted, as the CDR3 cannot be located on it reliably, and the CDR3 follows TCRdb's listing. J is TRBJ1-2 and V is TRBV20-1; the table gives TRBD1 as D, unverified against the DNA. Looked up from germline, CDR1 is DFQATT and CDR2 is SNEGSKA (reference sequence). The CDR3 has 9 amino acids, counting both end residues. The CDR3: CSARDRGLP.

This clonotype was counted only a few times. The J gene is TRBJ2-6, the V gene TRBV2; tentatively, D is TRBD1 (6 bases). The CDR3 has 14 residues. Germline values: CDR1 SNHLY, CDR2 FYNNEI. The germline V and J ends were trimmed by 9 bases and 0 bases, with 9 bases remaining between them. CDR3 coding DNA: TGTGCCAGGGACAGTTTCTCTGGGGCCAACGTCCTGACTTTC. This encodes CARDSFSGANVLTF. The variable domain in full, completed from reference TRBV2 and TRBJ2-6, reads EPEVTQTPSHQVTQMGQEVILRCVPISNHLYFYWYRQILGQKVEFLVSFYNNEISEKSEIFDDQFSVERPDGSNFTLKIRSTKLEDSAMYFCARDSFSGANVLTFGAGSRLTVL.

The gene calls are TRBV3-1 and TRBJ2-3; 7 positions match TRBD2. The CDR3 is 13 amino acids. Germline-derived CDR1 and CDR2 are LGHDT and YNNKEL (reference sequence). V lost 4 bases and J lost 4; bases outside the gene matches: 2. The DNA for the CDR3 is TGTGCCAGCAGCCTAAGCGGGGCAGATACGCAGTATTTT. Its protein is CASSLSGADTQYF.

This clonotype occurred many times. The genes are TRBV20-1 and TRBJ1-2; D gene unclear. The CDR3 loop spans 12 amino acids. Trimming cost V 5 bases and J 4 bases, with 11 bases left between them. Germline-derived CDR1 and CDR2 are DFQATT and SNEGSKA (reference sequence). CDR3: CSAPKIGYGYTF. CDR3 coding DNA: TGCAGTGCTCCGAAGATTGGCTATGGCTACACCTTC.

The chain has TRBV30 and TRBJ2-1, with D perhaps TRBD1 (6 bases). Trimming shortened V by 2 bases and J by 7 bases, and 15 bases separated the two germline ends. The CDR3 is 14 amino acids. Germline V gene lookup returns CDR1 GTSNPN and CDR2 SVGIG (reference sequence). The CDR3 DNA follows: TGTGCCTGGAGTCGAGGGGGTTCGAGGAATGAGCAGTTCTTC. The encoded protein is CAWSRGGSRNEQFF.

There are many counts of this clonotype. The chain employs TRBV11-2 and TRBJ2-7; D may be TRBD1 (5 bases). Germline V CDR1 and CDR2: SGHAT, FQNNGV. This CDR3 is built from 15 residues. Trimming took 0 bases from V and 2 from J, leaving 11 bases between them. The CDR3 DNA sequence: TGTGCCAGCAGCTTAGATCGACAGAAGGCCTACGAGCAGTACTTC. This encodes CASSLDRQKAYEQYF.

There are a few counts of this clonotype. The genes are TRBV7-6 and TRBJ2-2; 12 bases match TRBD1. Germline-derived CDR1 and CDR2 are SGHVS and FNYEAQ. Trimming cost V 3 bases and J 4 bases; bases outside gene matches: 6. The CDR3 consists of 17 residues. CDR3 DNA sequence: TGTGCCAGCAGCTTGGACACGGGACAGGGGGCCACCGGGGAGCTGTTTTTT. It translates to CASSLDTGQGATGELFF.

The chain couples TRBV20-1 to TRBJ1-6; possibly TRBD1 for D (5 bases). In germline, CDR1 is DFQATT, CDR2 SNEGSKA (reference sequence). There are 14 residues in the CDR3. The ends were cut back, 1 base at V and 9 bases at J, with 13 bases in the middle. The CDR3 DNA reads TGCAGTGCTAGAGGAGGAGGGGTGACTTCACCCCTCCACTTT. Translated: CSARGGGVTSPLHF.

The chain employs TRBV2 and TRBJ1-6; a possible D gene is TRBD1 (5 bases). The germline gives CDR1 SNHLY, CDR2 FYNNEI. The ends were cut back, 6 bases at V and 9 bases at J, with 21 bases in the middle. This CDR3 spans 16 amino acids. DNA for the CDR3: TGTGCCAGCAGCAGGGACGCCCGGGCCGTTTCTTCACCCCTCCACTTT. Its translation: CASSRDARAVSSPLHF.